One and the same sample provided the 28 T cell receptor beta chains below, sequenced in a study of T cell responses to AZD1222 COVID-19 vaccine. Sequenced by immunoSEQ multiplex PCR; TCRdb stores in-frame clones only, minus some. The sample has tens of thousands of clones; over 75% are singletons. Sequencing used peripheral blood, obtained on day 0 of AZD1222 vaccination. The receptor set was obtained from an adult in good health.

The sample holds a few counts of this clone. The chain carries TRBV5-6 and TRBJ1-2; D not resolved. V dropped 5 bases and J dropped 0 bases, with 11 bases sitting between them. The CDR3 consists of 14 residues. Germline lookup yields CDR1 SGHDT and CDR2 YYEEEE. The DNA of the CDR3 is TGTGCCAGCAGTTTAGGAAGGACTAACTATGGCTACACCTTC. It encodes CASSLGRTNYGYTF. Drawing the rest from reference TRBV5-6 and TRBJ1-2, the complete variable domain is DAGVTQSPTHLIKTRGQQVTLRCSPKSGHDTVSWYQQALGQGPQFIFQYYEEEERQRGNFPDRFSGHQFPNYSSELNVNALLLGDSALYLCASSLGRTNYGYTFGSGTRLTVV.

This clone occurred once. The chain employs TRBV30 and TRBJ1-2; D remains ambiguous. Germline V gene data show CDR1 as GTSNPN and CDR2 as SVGIG (reference sequence). The CDR3 consists of 13 residues. Trimming removed 1 base at V and 0 bases at J, with 6 bases between. DNA for the CDR3: TGTGCCTGGAGTGACTGGGCTAACTATGGCTACACCTTC. This encodes CAWSDWANYGYTF.

The chain recombines TRBV4-1 with TRBJ2-7; D is undetermined. Trimming removed 2 bases from V and 1 base from J, with 15 bases in between. Germline CDR1 and CDR2: MGHRA and YSYEKL. CDR3 length: 16 amino acids. DNA for the CDR3: TGCGCCAGCAGCCAATCGGACCCGCAGAGTTCCTACGAGCAGTACTTC. Its protein product is CASSQSDPQSSYEQYF.

The CDR3 loop is CASRAADTQYF. Here the CDR3 DNA reads TGTGCCAGCCGGGCTGCAGATACGCAGTATTTT. V gene TRBV6-5 combines with J gene TRBJ2-3; no clear D gene. Germline V gives CDR1 MNHEY, CDR2 SVGAGI. There are 11 residues in the CDR3. V was pared by 8 bases and J by 4 bases, with 7 bases between.

This chain links TRBV2 with TRBJ2-3; no clear D gene. Germline CDR1 SNHLY, CDR2 FYNNEI. V was trimmed by 6 bases and J by 8 bases, leaving 27 bases between them. The CDR3 loop spans 17 amino acids. The CDR3 here is CASRRSLLDPSDGTQYF. The CDR3 DNA sequence: TGTGCCAGCAGACGCTCTTTATTAGACCCTTCCGATGGTACGCAGTATTTT.

The chain employs TRBV2 and TRBJ2-1; a weak D match, TRBD2 (6 bases). The CDR3 is made up of 13 amino acids. The V gene lost 6 bases and the J gene lost 6 bases, with 12 bases spanning the gap. Germline V gene lookup returns CDR1 SNHLY and CDR2 FYNNEI. CDR3 residues: CASRYGTFNEQFF. Written as DNA, the CDR3 is TGTGCCAGCAGGTATGGGACTTTCAATGAGCAGTTCTTC.

This chain links TRBV27 with TRBJ2-3; unclear D gene. Germline V gene data show CDR1 as MNHEY and CDR2 as SMNVEV (reference sequence). The germline V and J ends were trimmed by 1 base and 3 bases, with 8 bases remaining between them. This CDR3 region has 14 residues. CDR3 nucleotides: TGTGCCAGCAGTTTATTAGTCGCTACAGATACGCAGTATTTT. This encodes CASSLLVATDTQYF.

The chain is built from TRBV18 and TRBJ1-1, with TRBD1 identical over 9 bases. The CDR3 runs 14 residues. V shed 6 bases, J shed 7 bases, and the junction held 9 bases outside the gene matches. The V gene's germline CDR1 is KGHSH and CDR2 LQKENI. The CDR3 reads CASSLTDRGVEAFF. The CDR3 nucleotides are TGTGCCAGCTCGCTTACCGACAGGGGGGTTGAAGCTTTCTTT.

In this sample, this clone turned up many times. The genes are TRBV3-1 (or the pseudogene TRBV3-2) and TRBJ1-2; the match to TRBD1 covers 7 bases. V shed 1 base and J 2 bases; nucleotides not matched to a gene: 1. The CDR3 consists of 14 residues. Germline loops: CDR1 LGHDT, CDR2 YNNKEL (reference sequence). This CDR3 reads CASSQGQGNYGYTF. CDR3 coding DNA: TGTGCCAGCAGCCAAGGACAGGGAAACTATGGCTACACCTTC.

The rearrangement links TRBV6-6 to TRBJ1-3, with TRBD1 matching over 8 bases. Trimming removed 4 bases from V and 2 bases from J; junction bases left unmatched: 7. CDR3 size: 16 residues. Germline V gives CDR1 MNHNY, CDR2 SVGAGI (reference sequence). The CDR3 DNA sequence: TGTGCCAGCAGTTTTAAACAGGGGGTTACTGGAAACACCATATATTTT. It yields the protein CASSFKQGVTGNTIYF.

The CDR3 reads CASSFAGEGGYTF. CDR3 DNA: TGTGCCAGCAGCTTTGCCGGGGAGGGTGGCTACACCTTC. The rearrangement uses TRBV7-8 and TRBJ1-2; no clear D. Germline CDR1 SGHVS, CDR2 FQNEAQ. V shed 3 bases and J shed 7 bases, with 12 bases lying between them. This CDR3 has 13 residues.

The chain is built from TRBV27 and TRBJ2-7; D call uncertain. The V and J ends lost 4 bases and 4 bases respectively, with 14 bases between them. The germline CDR1 and CDR2 sequences are MNHEY and SMNVEV (reference sequence). This CDR3 comprises 14 residues. The CDR3 spells CASSWVLRLYEQYF. The CDR3 nucleotides are TGTGCCAGCAGTTGGGTATTAAGGCTTTACGAGCAGTACTTC.

V and J are TRBV27 and TRBJ1-6; D gene ambiguous. The V and J ends lost 7 bases and 10 bases respectively, with 14 bases between them. Germline assignment: CDR1 MNHEY and CDR2 SMNVEV (reference sequence). The CDR3 contains 13 residues. CDR3 DNA sequence: TGTGCCAGCACCCCTAACCTCGTATCACCCCTCCACTTT. Its protein product is CASTPNLVSPLHF.

V is TRBV3-1 (or the pseudogene TRBV3-2) and J is TRBJ1-2; TRBD1 matches 8 bases. The V and J ends lost 4 bases and 5 bases, in that order; junction bases with no gene match: 9. Germline V lookup: CDR1 LGHDT, CDR2 YNNKEL (reference sequence). The CDR3 has 15 residues. DNA of the CDR3: TGTGCCAGCAGCCGCACCGGGACAGGAAGTTATGGCTACACCTTC. It translates to CASSRTGTGSYGYTF.

This rearrangement joins TRBV6-5 to TRBJ2-1; the D gene is possibly TRBD1 (7 bases). Trimming left V 6 bases short and J 3 bases short, with 12 bases between. Germline V gene lookup returns CDR1 MNHEY and CDR2 SVGAGI. The CDR3 has 14 residues. The CDR3 DNA follows: TGTGCCAGCAGCAGGGGGGACTTCTACAATGAGCAGTTCTTC. Translation: CASSRGDFYNEQFF.

This clone was seen only once. The rearrangement joins TRBV30 to TRBJ2-2, with 9 bases lining up with TRBD1. CDR1 is GTSNPN and CDR2 is SVGIG in the germline V gene (reference sequence). CDR3 size: 14 residues. The ends lost 4 bases at V and 7 bases at J; junction bases unmatched: 7. CDR3 nucleotides: TGTGCCTGGATACAGGGGGCGAGGATCGGGGAGCTGTTTTTT. Protein product: CAWIQGARIGELFF.

This chain uses TRBV2 with TRBJ2-7; TRBD1 matches at 10 bases. The ends lost 9 bases at V and 2 bases at J; junction bases unmatched: 7. The CDR3 runs to 14 residues. Looked up from germline, CDR1 is SNHLY and CDR2 is FYNNEI. The CDR3 nucleotides read TGTGCCAGTCTGAGCGACAGGGGGCCCTACGAGCAGTACTTC. Translated, it gives CASLSDRGPYEQYF.

CDR3 residues: CASSLEQGFDTQYF. CDR3 sequence (DNA): TGTGCCAGCAGCTTAGAACAGGGTTTTGATACGCAGTATTTT. The V gene is TRBV7-9, the J gene TRBJ2-3; D possibly corresponds to TRBD1 (6 bases). This CDR3 has 14 residues. Deletions cut 1 base from V and 6 bases from J, with 11 bases between. Germline V gene data show CDR1 as SEHNR and CDR2 as FQNEAQ (reference sequence). Looking up the rest from reference TRBV7-9 and TRBJ2-3 gives the full variable domain: DTGVSQNPRHKITKRGQNVTFRCDPISEHNRLYWYRQTLGQGPEFLTYFQNEAQLEKSRLLSDRFSAERPKGSFSTLEIQRTEQGDSAMYLCASSLEQGFDTQYFGPGTRLTVL.

V is TRBV6-5 and J is TRBJ1-2, with a weak D call TRBD1 (6 bases). Between the trimmed V and J ends, which lost 0 bases and 4 bases, there was a span of 12 bases. Germline CDR1 and CDR2: MNHEY and SVGAGI. The CDR3 totals 15 residues. The CDR3 is CASSYSWGASYGYTF. The DNA of the CDR3 is TGTGCCAGCAGTTACTCTTGGGGGGCGTCCTATGGCTACACCTTC.

This clone qualifies as medium-sized. The chain is built from TRBV28 and TRBJ2-7; TRBD1 aligns across 7 bases. Germline-derived CDR1 and CDR2 are MDHEN and SYDVKM. Germline trimming cut 6 bases from V and 2 bases from J; bases unmatched to any gene: 19. The CDR3 consists of 18 residues. CDR3 region: CASSPLWQRQGATYEQYF. As DNA, the CDR3 is TGTGCCAGCAGCCCCCTCTGGCAACGACAGGGCGCTACCTACGAGCAGTACTTC.

This chain connects TRBV2 to TRBJ1-5, with 9 nucleotides matching TRBD1. The CDR3 extends over 15 amino acids. Germline V gives CDR1 SNHLY, CDR2 FYNNEI. The V and J ends lost 4 bases and 6 bases, in that order; junction bases with no gene match: 7. The CDR3 DNA reads TGTGCCAGCAGTGGATACACAGGGGGCGGTCAGCCCCAGCATTTT. Protein product: CASSGYTGGGQPQHF.

V is TRBV7-9 and J is TRBJ1-1; D uncertain. This CDR3 is 13 amino acids long. Germline CDR1 and CDR2: SEHNR and FQNEAQ (reference sequence). Trimming left V 1 base short and J 6 bases short, with 9 bases between. This CDR3 reads CASSLGASAEAFF. CDR3 nucleotides: TGTGCCAGCAGCTTAGGGGCTTCCGCTGAAGCTTTCTTT.

V is TRBV6-1 and J is TRBJ1-2; D is ambiguous. Trimming removed 3 bases from V and 4 bases from J, with 6 bases in between. Germline lookup yields CDR1 MNHNS and CDR2 SASEGT. CDR3 length equals 12 residues. CDR3: CASSDGSYGYTF. DNA for the CDR3: TGTGCCAGCAGTGACGGTAGCTATGGCTACACCTTC.

The V and J genes are TRBV6-5 and TRBJ2-7; 10 bases are shared with TRBD1. The CDR3 totals 14 residues. Per germline, CDR1 MNHEY and CDR2 SVGAGI. Trimming cost V 8 bases and J 7 bases; bases outside gene matches: 11. CDR3 sequence (DNA): TGTGCCAGCTATGGGGACAGGGGACCGGGGGAGCAGTACTTC. Amino acid sequence: CASYGDRGPGEQYF.

The chain has TRBV7-9 and TRBJ2-1; the match to TRBD2 covers 7 bases. The CDR3 runs 14 residues. The junction had 7 bases not matched to a gene; V was cut back by 3 bases and J by 8 bases. Germline V gene lookup returns CDR1 SEHNR and CDR2 FQNEAQ (reference sequence). CDR3 sequence (DNA): TGTGCCAGCAGCTTCGGAGCGGGGCTGGATGAGCAGTTCTTC. This gives the protein CASSFGAGLDEQFF.

This sequence joins TRBV30 and TRBJ1-5; D unresolved. The germline V gene has CDR1 GTSNPN and CDR2 SVGIG (reference sequence). Trimming took off 5 bases at V and 6 bases at J, with 17 bases between the two ends. The CDR3 is made up of 14 amino acids. CDR3 sequence: CAWGAGGSGQPQHF. CDR3 coding DNA: TGTGCCTGGGGTGCGGGTGGTTCAGGTCAGCCCCAGCATTTT.

The CDR3 sequence is CASSLARQDPRGAPLHF. The CDR3 DNA reads as TGTGCCAGCAGCTTAGCCAGACAGGACCCACGGGGAGCACCCCTCCACTTT. The V and J genes are TRBV7-6 and TRBJ1-6; a possible D gene is TRBD1 (6 bases). The germline CDR1 and CDR2 sequences are SGHVS and FNYEAQ. Deletions cut 0 bases from V and 11 bases from J, with 20 bases between. This CDR3 has 17 amino acids.

The rearrangement links TRBV30 to TRBJ1-1; possible D gene TRBD1, 5 bases. In germline, CDR1 is GTSNPN, CDR2 SVGIG (reference sequence). Deletions cut 4 bases from V and 4 bases from J, with 13 bases between. This CDR3 region has 13 residues. The CDR3 is CAWIQGAGTEAFF. The CDR3 DNA is TGTGCCTGGATCCAGGGCGCAGGCACTGAAGCTTTCTTT.